The 14 T cell receptor beta chains presented below share a single source sample, sequenced in a study of blood T cell repertoires in COVID-19 (dated by TCRdb to 2018 to 2020). The library relied on the immunoSEQ multiplex PCR assay. Imported from immuneACCESS, the table was reduced by TCRdb to in-frame sequences with V and J called. These copies leave out some clones; in studies compared against another copy, an unresolved V gene accounts for under half, and the cause of the remainder is not known. The sample table contains about 58,000 clones; only one count was recorded for more than 60% of them. Under 5% of the sample goes to the ten largest clones. The specimen was peripheral blood. All receptors come from a human donor in a cohort sampled during active COVID-19.

The gene calls are TRBV5-5 and TRBJ1-1; 7 nucleotides align to TRBD1. Germline V gives CDR1 SGHKS, CDR2 YYEKEE (reference sequence). Trimming took 2 bases from V and 2 from J; bases not matched to a gene: 9. The length of the CDR3 is 16 residues. The CDR3 region has the DNA TGTGCCAGCAGCTTACAACCGGGACAGAGAAACACTGAAGCTTTCTTT. Its translation: CASSLQPGQRNTEAFF. Full variable domain (remainder filled in from reference TRBV5-5 and TRBJ1-1): DAGVTQSPTHLIKTRGQQVTLRCSPISGHKSVSWYQQVLGQGPQFIFQYYEKEERGRGNFPDRFSARQFPNYSSELNVNALLLGDSALYLCASSLQPGQRNTEAFFGQGTRLTVV.

The chain recombines TRBV5-1 with TRBJ1-5; 9 nucleotides agree with TRBD1. The J call may be faulty, since TRBJ2-3 better matches the DNA end. Germline V gene data show CDR1 as SGHRS and CDR2 as YFSETQ. The CDR3 sequence is 14 residues long. Here the CDR3 DNA reads TGCGCCAGCAGCATTGGACAGGGGACGAGGCCCCAGTATTTT. Residues: CASSIGQGTRPQYF.

The rearrangement joins TRBV19 to TRBJ2-3, with 7 bases fitting TRBD1. J lost 1 base, V lost 9 bases, and 13 bases had no gene match. In germline, CDR1 is LNHDA, CDR2 SQIVND (reference sequence). The CDR3 runs 16 residues. The chain's CDR3 is CASQESGGVGTDTQYF. CDR3 DNA: TGTGCCAGCCAAGAGTCAGGGGGAGTTGGCACAGATACGCAGTATTTT.

This clone was picked up a small number of times. The chain links TRBV5-5 to TRBJ1-1, with a possible D match to TRBD1 (5 bases). Germline loops: CDR1 SGHKS, CDR2 YYEKEE (reference sequence). The CDR3 extends over 15 amino acids. V lost 2 bases to trimming and J lost 4 bases, with 15 bases between them. CDR3 sequence: CASSFWLEGLTEAFF. CDR3 nucleotide sequence: TGTGCCAGCAGCTTTTGGTTGGAGGGGCTCACTGAAGCTTTCTTT.

The chain uses TRBV5-6 and TRBJ2-7; 11 positions agree with TRBD2. The V gene's germline CDR1 is SGHDT and CDR2 YYEEEE. CDR3 length: 15 amino acids. Germline trimming cut 4 bases from V and 2 bases from J; bases unmatched to any gene: 5. DNA of the CDR3: TGTGCCAGCAGCCTTCCGGGACTAGCGGCCTACGAGCAGTACTTC. This sequence encodes CASSLPGLAAYEQYF.

CDR3 loop: CASVDRDRGIDTEAFF. In DNA form, the CDR3 reads TGTGCTAGTGTCGACCGGGACAGGGGAATCGACACTGAAGCTTTCTTT. This chain uses TRBV12-5 with TRBJ1-1, with 10 bases that match TRBD1. CDR3 size: 16 residues. The germline V gene encodes CDR1 LGHNT and CDR2 FRNRAP. Germline trimming cut 7 bases from V and 3 bases from J; bases unmatched to any gene: 11.

The chain recombines TRBV27 with TRBJ1-1, with 12 bases fitting TRBD1. The CDR3 runs to 14 residues. V dropped 8 bases and J dropped 5; count of bases not matched to a gene: 6. Germline V lookup: CDR1 MNHEY, CDR2 SMNVEV (reference sequence). The CDR3 sequence: CASGTGGAKTEAFF. CDR3 in DNA: TGTGCCAGCGGGACAGGGGGCGCAAAGACTGAAGCTTTCTTT.

This chain links TRBV7-2 with TRBJ1-2; 9 bases map to TRBD1. Looked up from germline, CDR1 is SGHTA and CDR2 is FQGNSA. Losses at the gene ends were 2 bases for V and 7 bases for J; bases not matched to a gene: 11. There are 16 residues in the CDR3. This CDR3 is CASSLTIGGQGRGYTF. The CDR3, as DNA: TGTGCCAGCAGCTTAACTATCGGGGGACAGGGCCGTGGCTACACCTTC.

The V and J genes are TRBV6-5 and TRBJ2-7; 9 bases map to TRBD1. V was clipped by 9 bases and J by 5 bases; unmatched bases: 14. The CDR3 sequence is 15 residues long. CDR1 MNHEY and CDR2 SVGAGI come from the germline V gene. The chain's CDR3 is CASETTGTGSHEQYF. Written as DNA, the CDR3 is TGTGCCAGTGAAACGACCGGGACAGGGTCGCACGAGCAGTACTTC.

This rearrangement joins TRBV5-1 to TRBJ1-1; 7 bases line up with TRBD1. The CDR3 is 17 residues long. The junction had 15 bases not matched to a gene; V was cut back by 4 bases and J by 3 bases. The germline V gene has CDR1 SGHRS and CDR2 YFSETQ. As DNA, the CDR3 is TGCGCCAGCAGCCCTGCCAGGGGGGTCGGATTGCACACTGAAGCTTTCTTT. Encoded protein: CASSPARGVGLHTEAFF.

The chain has TRBV10-1 and TRBJ1-6; 7 bases agree with TRBD1. CDR1 is WNHNN and CDR2 is SYGVQD in the germline V gene (reference sequence). Losses at the gene ends were 4 bases for V and 0 bases for J; bases not matched to a gene: 9. The CDR3 spans 18 residues. The CDR3 nucleotides read TGCGCCAGCAGTGGACAGGGCACCCTCCTCTCCTATAATTCACCCCTCCACTTT. This translates into CASSGQGTLLSYNSPLHF.

The chain combines TRBV28 with TRBJ2-1, with 10 bases matching TRBD2. The germline gives CDR1 MDHEN, CDR2 SYDVKM. The CDR3 is 18 amino acids. V lost 7 bases to trimming and J lost 0 bases; unmatched junction nucleotides: 12. The CDR3 coding sequence is TGTGCCAGCATTGGGGCGAGCGGGAGGGCGAGCTCCTACAATGAGCAGTTCTTC. Protein sequence: CASIGASGRASSYNEQFF. Variable domain in full (rest from reference TRBV28 and TRBJ2-1): DVKVTQSSRYLVKRTGEKVFLECVQDMDHENMFWYRQDPGLGLRLIYFSYDVKMKEKGDIPEGYSVSREKKERFSLILESASTNQTSMYLCASIGASGRASSYNEQFFGPGTRLTVL.

This chain uses TRBV18 with TRBJ1-1, with 10 bases that match TRBD1. The V and J ends lost 3 bases and 4 bases, in that order; junction bases with no gene match: 5. This CDR3 contains 15 residues. Germline-derived CDR1 and CDR2 are KGHSH and LQKENI. The CDR3 loop is CASSPDRGIGTEAFF. DNA of the CDR3: TGTGCCAGCTCACCGGACAGGGGGATAGGCACTGAAGCTTTCTTT.

Here the CDR3 DNA reads TGTGCCATCGGGGGGAAGCGGGAGGTTACCTTCGAGCAGTACTTC. Translation: CAIGGKREVTFEQYF. This chain uses TRBV10-3 with TRBJ2-7; 9 nucleotides line up with TRBD2. CDR3 length: 15 amino acids. The germline V gene encodes CDR1 ENHRY and CDR2 SYGVKD. Trimming cost V 8 bases and J 6 bases; bases outside gene matches: 14.